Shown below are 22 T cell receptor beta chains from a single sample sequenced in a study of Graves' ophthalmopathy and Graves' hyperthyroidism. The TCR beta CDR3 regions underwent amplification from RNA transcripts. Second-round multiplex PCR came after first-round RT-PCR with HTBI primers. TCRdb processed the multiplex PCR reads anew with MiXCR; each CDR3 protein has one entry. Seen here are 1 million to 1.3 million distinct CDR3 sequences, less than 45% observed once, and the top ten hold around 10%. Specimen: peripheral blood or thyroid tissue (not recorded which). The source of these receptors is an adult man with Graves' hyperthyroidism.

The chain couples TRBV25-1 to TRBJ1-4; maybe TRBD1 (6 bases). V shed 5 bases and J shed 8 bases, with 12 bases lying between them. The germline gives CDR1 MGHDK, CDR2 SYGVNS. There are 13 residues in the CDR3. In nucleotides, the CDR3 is TGTGCCAGCAGTCAACAGGGTCTGGAAAAACTGTTTTTT. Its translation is CASSQQGLEKLFF.

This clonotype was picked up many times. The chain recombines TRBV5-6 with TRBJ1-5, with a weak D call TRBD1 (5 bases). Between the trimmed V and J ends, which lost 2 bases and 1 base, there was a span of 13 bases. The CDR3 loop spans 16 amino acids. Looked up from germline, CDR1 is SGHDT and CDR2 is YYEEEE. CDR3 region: CASSFGAGRSNQPQHF. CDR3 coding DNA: TGTGCCAGCAGCTTTGGGGCAGGGAGAAGCAATCAGCCCCAGCATTTT.

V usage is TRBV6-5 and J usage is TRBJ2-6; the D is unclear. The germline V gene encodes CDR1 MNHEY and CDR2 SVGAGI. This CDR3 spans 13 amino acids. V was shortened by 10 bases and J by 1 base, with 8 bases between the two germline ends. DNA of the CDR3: TGTGCCACCGCCGAGTCTGGGGCCAACGTCCTGACTTTC. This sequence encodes CATAESGANVLTF.

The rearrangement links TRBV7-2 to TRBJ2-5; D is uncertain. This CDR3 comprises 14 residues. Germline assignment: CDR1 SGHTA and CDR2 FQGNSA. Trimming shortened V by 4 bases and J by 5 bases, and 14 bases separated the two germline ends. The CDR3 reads CASSSLHSMETQYF. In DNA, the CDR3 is TGTGCCAGCAGCTCCTTACACAGCATGGAGACCCAGTACTTC.

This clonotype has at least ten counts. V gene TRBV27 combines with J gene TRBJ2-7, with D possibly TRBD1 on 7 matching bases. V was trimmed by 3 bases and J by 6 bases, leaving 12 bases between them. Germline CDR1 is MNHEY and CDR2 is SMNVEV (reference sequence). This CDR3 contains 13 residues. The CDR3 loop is CASSLNRGGEQYF. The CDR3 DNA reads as TGTGCCAGCAGTTTGAACAGGGGAGGCGAGCAGTACTTC.

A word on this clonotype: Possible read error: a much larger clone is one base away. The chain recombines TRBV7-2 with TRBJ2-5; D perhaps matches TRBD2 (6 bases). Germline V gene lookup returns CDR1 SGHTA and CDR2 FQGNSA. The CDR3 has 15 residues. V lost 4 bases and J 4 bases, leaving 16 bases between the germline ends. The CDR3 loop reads CASSSTGARLETQYF. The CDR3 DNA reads TGTGCCAGCAGCTCGACGGGAGCTAGGTTAGAGACCCAGTACTTC. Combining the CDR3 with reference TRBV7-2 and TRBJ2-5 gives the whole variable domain GAGVSQSPSNKVTEKGKDVELRCDPISGHTALYWYRQSLGQGLEFLIYFQGNSAPDKSGLPSDRFSAERTGGSVSTLTIQRTQQEDSAVYLCASSSTGARLETQYFGPGTRLLVL.

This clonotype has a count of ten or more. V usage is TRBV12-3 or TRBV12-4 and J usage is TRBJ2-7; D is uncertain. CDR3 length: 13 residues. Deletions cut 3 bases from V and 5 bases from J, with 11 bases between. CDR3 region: CASSFSGSDEQYF. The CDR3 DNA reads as TGTGCCAGCAGTTTCTCAGGCAGCGACGAGCAGTACTTC.

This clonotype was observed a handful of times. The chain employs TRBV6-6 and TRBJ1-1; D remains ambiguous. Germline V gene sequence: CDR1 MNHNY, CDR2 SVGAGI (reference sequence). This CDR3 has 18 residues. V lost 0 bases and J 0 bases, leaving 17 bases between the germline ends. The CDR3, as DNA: TGTGCCAGCAGTTACTCGACCTTGGCTGCTCATATGAACACTGAAGCTTTCTTT. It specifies CASSYSTLAAHMNTEAFF.

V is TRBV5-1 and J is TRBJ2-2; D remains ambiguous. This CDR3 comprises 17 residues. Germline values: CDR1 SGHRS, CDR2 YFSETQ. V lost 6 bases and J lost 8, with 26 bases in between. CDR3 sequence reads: CASIGTGLSEKGGELFF. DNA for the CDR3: TGCGCCAGCATCGGTACGGGCCTCTCCGAAAAAGGGGGGGAGCTGTTTTTT.

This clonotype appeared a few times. CDR3 residues: CSVQGAKKSYEQYF. In DNA, the CDR3 is TGCAGTGTACAGGGGGCGAAAAAGTCCTACGAGCAGTACTTC. The V gene is TRBV20-1, the J gene TRBJ2-7; TRBD1 aligns across 9 bases. This CDR3 comprises 14 residues. Trimming cost V 7 bases and J 1 base; bases outside gene matches: 8. Per the germline V gene, CDR1 is DFQATT and CDR2 is SNEGSKA (reference sequence).

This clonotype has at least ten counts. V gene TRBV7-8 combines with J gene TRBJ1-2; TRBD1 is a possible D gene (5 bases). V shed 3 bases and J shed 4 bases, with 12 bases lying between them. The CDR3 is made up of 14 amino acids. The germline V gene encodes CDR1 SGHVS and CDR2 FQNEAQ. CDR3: CASSLEGGVYGYTF. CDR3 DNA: TGTGCCAGCAGCTTGGAGGGAGGGGTCTATGGCTACACCTTC.

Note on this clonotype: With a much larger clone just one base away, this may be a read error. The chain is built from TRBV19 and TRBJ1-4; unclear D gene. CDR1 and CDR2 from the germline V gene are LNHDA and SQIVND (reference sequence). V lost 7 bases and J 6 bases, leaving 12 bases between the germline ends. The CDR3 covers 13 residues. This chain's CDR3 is CASNPDRHEKLFF. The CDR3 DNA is TGTGCCAGTAATCCGGATCGTCATGAAAAACTGTTTTTT.

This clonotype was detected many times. This chain's CDR3 is CASSPGLNSYEQYF. CDR3 coding DNA: TGTGCCAGCAGCCCGGGACTTAACTCCTACGAGCAGTACTTC. The rearrangement links TRBV14 to TRBJ2-7; weak D call: TRBD2 (6 bases). V lost 4 bases, J lost 0 bases, and 10 bases lay in between. The CDR3 has 14 residues. Germline-derived CDR1 and CDR2 are SGHDN and FVKESK. The variable domain in full, completed from reference TRBV14 and TRBJ2-7, reads EAGVTQFPSHSVIEKGQTVTLRCDPISGHDNLYWYRRVMGKEIKFLLHFVKESKQDESGMPNNRFLAERTGGTYSTLKVQPAELEDSGVYFCASSPGLNSYEQYFGPGTRLTVT.

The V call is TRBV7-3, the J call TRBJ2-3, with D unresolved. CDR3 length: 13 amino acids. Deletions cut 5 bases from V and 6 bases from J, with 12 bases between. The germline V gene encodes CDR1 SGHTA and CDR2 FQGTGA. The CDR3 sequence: CASSPRRWDTQYF. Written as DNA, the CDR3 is TGTGCCAGCAGCCCCCGCCGCTGGGATACGCAGTATTTT. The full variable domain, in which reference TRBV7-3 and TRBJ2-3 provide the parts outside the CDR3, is GAGVSQTPSNKVTEKGKYVELRCDPISGHTALYWYRQSLGQGPEFLIYFQGTGAADDSGLPNDRFFAVRPEGSVSTLKIQRTERGDSAVYLCASSPRRWDTQYFGPGTRLTVL.

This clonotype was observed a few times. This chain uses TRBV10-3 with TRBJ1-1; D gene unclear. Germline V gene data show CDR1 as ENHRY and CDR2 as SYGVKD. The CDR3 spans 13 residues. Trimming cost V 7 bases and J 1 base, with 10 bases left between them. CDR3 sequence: CAITELGNTEAFF. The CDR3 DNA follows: TGTGCCATCACCGAATTAGGGAACACTGAAGCTTTCTTT.

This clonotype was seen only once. The CDR3 protein is CASSSEPDTAGEQYF. CDR3 DNA sequence: TGCGCCAGCAGCTCGGAACCGGACACGGCGGGCGAGCAGTACTTC. The chain has TRBV5-1 and TRBJ2-7; D is perhaps TRBD1 or TRBD2 (5 bases each). Germline CDR1 reads SGHRS; CDR2 reads YFSETQ. CDR3 length: 15 amino acids. V was shortened by 3 bases and J by 6 bases, with 19 bases between the two germline ends. Based on the CDR3 plus reference TRBV5-1 and TRBJ2-7, the full variable domain is KAGVTQTPRYLIKTRGQQVTLSCSPISGHRSVSWYQQTPGQGLQFLFEYFSETQRNKGNFPGRFSGRQFSNSRSEMNVSTLELGDSALYLCASSSEPDTAGEQYFGPGTRLTVT.

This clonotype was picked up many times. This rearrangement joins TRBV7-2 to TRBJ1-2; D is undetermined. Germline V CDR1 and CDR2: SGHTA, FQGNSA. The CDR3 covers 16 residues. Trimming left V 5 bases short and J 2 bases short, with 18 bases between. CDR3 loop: CASSPRLAIANYGYTF. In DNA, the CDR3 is TGTGCCAGCAGCCCCCGACTAGCAATAGCGAACTATGGCTACACCTTC.

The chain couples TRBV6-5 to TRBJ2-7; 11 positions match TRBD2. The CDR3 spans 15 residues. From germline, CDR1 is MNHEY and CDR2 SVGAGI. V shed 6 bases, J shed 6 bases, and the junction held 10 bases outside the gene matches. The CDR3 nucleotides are TGTGCCAGCAGCTATAGCGGGAGGGCCTCTCGCGAGCAGTACTTC. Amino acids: CASSYSGRASREQYF.

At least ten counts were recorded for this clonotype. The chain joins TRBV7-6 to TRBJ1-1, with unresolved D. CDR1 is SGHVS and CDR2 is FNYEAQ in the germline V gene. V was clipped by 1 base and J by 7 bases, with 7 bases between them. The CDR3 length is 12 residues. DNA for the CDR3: TGTGCCAGCAGCTTAGTATCAGGTGAAGCTTTCTTT. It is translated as CASSLVSGEAFF.

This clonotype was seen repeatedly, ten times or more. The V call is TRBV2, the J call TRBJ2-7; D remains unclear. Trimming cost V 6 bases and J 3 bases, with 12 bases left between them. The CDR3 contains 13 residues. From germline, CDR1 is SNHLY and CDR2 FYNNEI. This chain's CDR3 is CASSRFRDYEQYF. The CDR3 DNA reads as TGTGCCAGCAGCCGCTTTAGGGACTACGAGCAGTACTTC.

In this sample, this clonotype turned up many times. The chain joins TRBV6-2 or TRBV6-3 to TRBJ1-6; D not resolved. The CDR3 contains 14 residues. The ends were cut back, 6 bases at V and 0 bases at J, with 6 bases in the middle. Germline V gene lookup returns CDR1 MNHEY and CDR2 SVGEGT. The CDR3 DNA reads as TGTGCCAGCAGCCAAGGCTCCTATAATTCACCCCTCCACTTT. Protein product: CASSQGSYNSPLHF.

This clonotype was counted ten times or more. The CDR3 here is CSVEDPGPAQYF. DNA of the CDR3: TGCAGCGTTGAAGATCCGGGGCCCGCGCAGTACTTC. This sequence joins TRBV29-1 and TRBJ2-7; possibly TRBD1 or TRBD2 for D (5 bases each). The length of the CDR3 is 12 residues. V shed 0 bases and J shed 9 bases, with 12 bases lying between them. Germline CDR1 and CDR2: SQVTM and ANQGSEA.